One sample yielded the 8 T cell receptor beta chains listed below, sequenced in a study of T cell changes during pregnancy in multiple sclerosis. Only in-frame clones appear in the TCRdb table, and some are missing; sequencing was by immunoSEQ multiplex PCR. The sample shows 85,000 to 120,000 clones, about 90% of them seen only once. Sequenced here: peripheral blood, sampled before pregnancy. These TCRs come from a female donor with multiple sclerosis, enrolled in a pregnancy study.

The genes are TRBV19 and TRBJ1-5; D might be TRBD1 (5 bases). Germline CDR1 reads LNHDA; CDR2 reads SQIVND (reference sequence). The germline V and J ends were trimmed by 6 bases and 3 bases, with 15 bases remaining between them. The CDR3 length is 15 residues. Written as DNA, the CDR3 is TGTGCCAGTAGGGTTCAAGGACACTACAATCAGCCCCAGCATTTT. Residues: CASRVQGHYNQPQHF.

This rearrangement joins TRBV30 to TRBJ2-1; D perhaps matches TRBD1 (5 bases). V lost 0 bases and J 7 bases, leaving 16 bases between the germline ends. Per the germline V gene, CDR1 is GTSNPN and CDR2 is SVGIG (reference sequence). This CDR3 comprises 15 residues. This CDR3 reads CAWSVKGPLGNEQFF. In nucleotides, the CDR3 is TGTGCCTGGAGTGTTAAGGGGCCCCTGGGGAATGAGCAGTTCTTC.

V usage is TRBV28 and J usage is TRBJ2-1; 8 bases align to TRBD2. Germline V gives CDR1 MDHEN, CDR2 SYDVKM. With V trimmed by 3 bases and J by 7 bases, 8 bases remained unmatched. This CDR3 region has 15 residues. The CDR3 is CASSFIAGLQNEQFF. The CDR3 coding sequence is TGTGCCAGCAGTTTTATAGCGGGATTACAAAATGAGCAGTTCTTC.

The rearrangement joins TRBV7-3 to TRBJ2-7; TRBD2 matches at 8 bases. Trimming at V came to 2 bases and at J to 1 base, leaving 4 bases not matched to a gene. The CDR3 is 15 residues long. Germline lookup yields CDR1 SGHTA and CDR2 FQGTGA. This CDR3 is CASSLEAGASYEQYF. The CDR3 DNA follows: TGTGCCAGCAGCTTAGAAGCGGGAGCATCCTACGAGCAGTACTTC.

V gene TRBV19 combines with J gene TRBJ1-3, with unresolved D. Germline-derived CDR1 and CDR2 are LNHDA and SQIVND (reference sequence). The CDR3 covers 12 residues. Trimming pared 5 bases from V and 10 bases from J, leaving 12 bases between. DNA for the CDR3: TGTGCCAGTAGTTCCCTCGCGGGAACCATATATTTT. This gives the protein CASSSLAGTIYF. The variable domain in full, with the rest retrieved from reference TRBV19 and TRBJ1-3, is DGGITQSPKYLFRKEGQNVTLSCEQNLNHDAMYWYRQDPGQGLRLIYYSQIVNDFQKGDIAEGYSVSREKKESFPLTVTSAQKNPTAFYLCASSSLAGTIYFGEGSWLTVV.

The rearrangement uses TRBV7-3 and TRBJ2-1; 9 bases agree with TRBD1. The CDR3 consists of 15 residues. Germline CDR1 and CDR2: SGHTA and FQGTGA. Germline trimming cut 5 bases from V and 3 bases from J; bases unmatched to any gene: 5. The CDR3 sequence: CASSGRDRDYNEQFF. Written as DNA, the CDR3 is TGTGCCAGCAGCGGCCGGGACAGGGACTACAATGAGCAGTTCTTC.

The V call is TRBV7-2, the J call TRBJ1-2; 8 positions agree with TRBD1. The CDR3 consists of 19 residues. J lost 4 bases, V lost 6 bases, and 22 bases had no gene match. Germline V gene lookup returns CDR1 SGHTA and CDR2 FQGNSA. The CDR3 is CASRPIGDRTFMRRYGYTF. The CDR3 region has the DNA TGTGCCAGCAGACCCATAGGGGACAGGACATTCATGAGGCGCTATGGCTACACCTTC.

As DNA, the CDR3 is TGTGCCAGCAGCGCTGGTGTCGGGACACGTAGGGGCTACACCTTC. It translates to CASSAGVGTRRGYTF. This chain joins TRBV9 and TRBJ1-2; D perhaps matches TRBD1 (6 bases). From germline, CDR1 is SGDLS and CDR2 YYNGEE. V was shortened by 3 bases and J by 8 bases, with 20 bases between the two germline ends. The CDR3 totals 15 residues.